The 21 T cell receptor beta chains reported below all come from one sample, sequenced in a study of CD8 T cells in ankylosing spondylitis. TCRdb called the 5' RACE reads again in MiXCR, with one record for every CDR3 protein. This table has about 300,000 distinct CDR3 sequences, about 20% appearing once. Input material: blood, either unsorted or a sorted T cell fraction (not recorded which). The source of these receptors is a female donor with ankylosing spondylitis or in good health (not recorded which).

This clonotype has only a few counts. This sequence joins TRBV20-1 and TRBJ2-7; tentative D call: TRBD2 (5 bases). Germline V gene lookup returns CDR1 DFQATT and CDR2 SNEGSKA (reference sequence). Trimming removed 5 bases at V and 4 bases at J, with 15 bases between. This CDR3 spans 13 amino acids. CDR3 amino acids: CSAGRGEGYEQYF. CDR3 bases: TGCAGTGCTGGGAGAGGTGAAGGATACGAGCAGTACTTC.

This clonotype was counted a few times. V and J are TRBV5-6 and TRBJ2-7, with 9 nucleotides matching TRBD1. In germline, CDR1 is SGHDT, CDR2 YYEEEE. The CDR3 extends over 13 amino acids. The V segment lost 3 bases and the J segment 6 bases; nucleotides outside the gene matches: 4. This CDR3 is CASSSGQGSEQYF. The CDR3 DNA is TGTGCCAGCAGCTCCGGACAGGGGAGCGAGCAGTACTTC.

V and J are TRBV5-1 and TRBJ1-1; D gene ambiguous. V was pared by 10 bases and J by 7 bases, with 8 bases between. CDR1 SGHRS and CDR2 YFSETQ come from the germline V gene. The CDR3 loop spans 9 amino acids. CDR3 amino acids: CAQHGEAFF. Written as DNA, the CDR3 is TGCGCCCAGCACGGTGAAGCTTTCTTT.

The chain is built from TRBV2 and TRBJ2-7; 8 bases fit TRBD1. Germline CDR1 and CDR2: SNHLY and FYNNEI. The trim removed 3 bases at V and 2 bases at J, leaving 15 bases unmatched. The CDR3 is 18 residues long. The chain's CDR3 is CASSDEGRGQGSAYEQYF. CDR3 coding DNA: TGTGCCAGCAGTGATGAGGGCAGGGGGCAAGGGAGTGCCTACGAGCAGTACTTC.

This clonotype was observed a few times. The gene calls are TRBV5-1 and TRBJ1-2, with 8 positions matching TRBD1. The CDR3 consists of 14 residues. CDR1 and CDR2 (germline): SGHRS, YFSETQ. The J segment lost 6 bases and the V segment lost 2 bases, leaving 6 bases of the junction unmatched. This CDR3 is CASSFGTGADGYTF. In nucleotides, the CDR3 is TGCGCCAGCAGCTTCGGGACAGGAGCCGATGGCTACACCTTC.

The genes are TRBV30 and TRBJ2-1, with unresolved D. The CDR3 contains 15 residues. V lost 1 base to trimming and J lost 2 bases, with 12 bases between them. Germline V gives CDR1 GTSNPN, CDR2 SVGIG (reference sequence). The CDR3 DNA reads TGTGCCTGGAGTGCGCCGCGGCGTCCCTACAATGAGCAGTTCTTC. Its translation is CAWSAPRRPYNEQFF.

The rearrangement uses TRBV12-3 or TRBV12-4 and TRBJ2-7; D gene ambiguous. The V end was cut by 3 bases, the J end by 1 base, with 16 bases between. The CDR3 length is 16 residues. The CDR3 DNA follows: TGTGCCAGCAGTTTGCACAGACCTCTTGCTTCCTACGAGCAGTACTTC. Translating gives CASSLHRPLASYEQYF.

The chain links TRBV6-2 or TRBV6-3 to TRBJ2-7; D remains ambiguous. Deletions cut 6 bases from V and 2 bases from J, with 11 bases between. The CDR3 length is 13 residues. CDR1 is MNHEY and CDR2 is SVGEGT in the germline V gene. In nucleotides, the CDR3 is TGTGCCAGCAGCCCCGCGCCTCCCTACGAGCAGTACTTC. Amino acid sequence: CASSPAPPYEQYF.

The rearrangement links TRBV7-2 to TRBJ1-1; no reliable D call. Germline V gives CDR1 SGHTA, CDR2 FQGNSA. V was pared by 5 bases and J by 5 bases, with 9 bases between. The CDR3 length is 12 residues. Here the CDR3 DNA reads TGTGCCAGCAGCCCGTTTTATACTGAAGCTTTCTTT. Protein sequence: CASSPFYTEAFF. Drawing the rest from reference TRBV7-2 and TRBJ1-1, the complete variable domain is GAGVSQSPSNKVTEKGKDVELRCDPISGHTALYWYRQSLGQGLEFLIYFQGNSAPDKSGLPSDRFSAERTGGSVSTLTIQRTQQEDSAVYLCASSPFYTEAFFGQGTRLTVV.

The V call is TRBV10-3, the J call TRBJ1-2; TRBD1 matches 7 bases. In germline, CDR1 is ENHRY, CDR2 SYGVKD. V trimming: 8 bases; J trimming: 13 bases; junction bases outside the gene matches: 19. The CDR3 is 14 amino acids. The CDR3 is CAIGTDNYGSGGTF. DNA of the CDR3: TGTGCCATCGGGACAGACAACTATGGCTCGGGTGGCACCTTC.

There are a few counts of this clonotype. This chain links TRBV10-3 with TRBJ2-1; perhaps TRBD1 as D (5 bases). Trimming cost V 3 bases and J 6 bases, with 12 bases left between them. In germline, CDR1 is ENHRY, CDR2 SYGVKD. The length of the CDR3 is 14 residues. CDR3 nucleotide sequence: TGTGCCATCAGTGATCCCAGGGTAGGCAATGAGCAGTTCTTC. It encodes CAISDPRVGNEQFF.

This clonotype came up a few times. The chain combines TRBV20-1 with TRBJ2-3; maybe TRBD1 (5 bases). The CDR3 consists of 12 residues. V was shortened by 7 bases and J by 1 base, with 9 bases between the two germline ends. Per the germline V gene, CDR1 is DFQATT and CDR2 is SNEGSKA (reference sequence). CDR3 nucleotides: TGCAGTGGGGAACAGGGCACAGATACGCAGTATTTT. Its translation is CSGEQGTDTQYF.

This clonotype was seen more than once but under ten times. The V call is TRBV12-2, the J call TRBJ1-5; the DNA was not used to check the table's D call, TRBD1. TRBV12-2 is designated a pseudogene. CDR3 length equals 15 residues. CDR3 sequence (DNA): TGTGCAAGTCGACCAACAGGAGTTGGCAATCAGCCCCAGCATTTT. Protein sequence: CASRPTGVGNQPQHF.

The CDR3 region is CASSQGTSGRVDEQFF. In DNA, the CDR3 is TGTGCCAGCAGCCAAGGGACTAGCGGGAGGGTCGATGAGCAGTTCTTC. The chain has TRBV3-1 and TRBJ2-1; 15 nucleotides agree with TRBD2. The CDR3 sequence is 16 residues long. J was trimmed by 8 bases and V by 1 base; bases with no gene match: 3. Germline values: CDR1 LGHDT, CDR2 YNNKEL (reference sequence).

This clonotype was picked up a small number of times. The chain joins TRBV20-1 to TRBJ2-1, with TRBD2 identical over 12 bases. CDR1 and CDR2 from the germline V gene are DFQATT and SNEGSKA (reference sequence). The CDR3 has 13 residues. The junction had 8 bases not matched to a gene; V was cut back by 7 bases and J by 10 bases. CDR3 DNA sequence: TGCAGTGTAGCTAGCGGGAGGGCCCGGGAGCAGTTCTTC. This codes for CSVASGRAREQFF.

This clonotype has just one count. V gene TRBV5-5 combines with J gene TRBJ2-7, with 7 bases that match TRBD2. V was clipped by 4 bases and J by 1 base; unmatched bases: 8. The germline V gene encodes CDR1 SGHKS and CDR2 YYEKEE (reference sequence). This CDR3 spans 15 amino acids. CDR3 residues: CASSPEPAGSYEQYF. CDR3 nucleotide sequence: TGTGCCAGCAGCCCCGAACCAGCGGGGTCCTACGAGCAGTACTTC. The full variable domain, in which reference TRBV5-5 and TRBJ2-7 provide the parts outside the CDR3, is DAGVTQSPTHLIKTRGQQVTLRCSPISGHKSVSWYQQVLGQGPQFIFQYYEKEERGRGNFPDRFSARQFPNYSSELNVNALLLGDSALYLCASSPEPAGSYEQYFGPGTRLTVT.

J is TRBJ2-3 and V is TRBV7-2, with D uncertain. Trimming removed 3 bases at V and 0 bases at J, with 13 bases between. The length of the CDR3 is 16 residues. CDR1 and CDR2 from the germline V gene are SGHTA and FQGNSA. CDR3 DNA sequence: TGTGCCAGCAGCTTCAGCGTCCGACTTAGCACAGATACGCAGTATTTT. Protein product: CASSFSVRLSTDTQYF.

The chain employs TRBV2 and TRBJ2-5, with unresolved D. This CDR3 region has 13 residues. The germline V gene encodes CDR1 SNHLY and CDR2 FYNNEI. V lost 2 bases and J 4 bases, leaving 8 bases between the germline ends. This CDR3 is CASSELWVETQYF. CDR3 in DNA: TGTGCCAGCAGTGAACTGTGGGTAGAGACCCAGTACTTC.

V and J are TRBV6-1 and TRBJ2-5, with 11 bases identical to TRBD2. The V segment lost 6 bases and the J segment 4 bases; nucleotides outside the gene matches: 4. The CDR3 loop spans 14 amino acids. Germline V gene sequence: CDR1 MNHNS, CDR2 SASEGT. The CDR3 here is CASSTSGSTETQYF. The DNA of the CDR3 is TGTGCCAGCAGCACTAGCGGGAGTACAGAGACCCAGTACTTC.

The chain recombines TRBV12-3 or TRBV12-4 with TRBJ2-2; a weak D match, TRBD2 (6 bases). The CDR3 runs to 15 residues. V shed 3 bases and J shed 8 bases, with 16 bases lying between them. CDR3 loop: CASSFVYGRPGELFF. The DNA for the CDR3 is TGTGCCAGCAGTTTTGTGTACGGGAGACCGGGGGAGCTGTTTTTT.

The rearrangement joins TRBV10-3 to TRBJ2-7, with D uncertain. Germline loops: CDR1 ENHRY, CDR2 SYGVKD. The CDR3 length is 11 residues. V lost 4 bases to trimming and J lost 6 bases, with 7 bases between them. For the CDR3, the DNA is TGTGCCATCAGTGCAGACTCCGAGCAGTACTTC. Translation: CAISADSEQYF.